Listed below are T cell receptor beta chains from one sample, sequenced in a study of OX40 agonist ivuxolimab in advanced cancers. Measured with immunoSEQ multiplex PCR; TCRdb has only the in-frame clones, and not every one. The sample has approximately 59,000 clones; over 80% are singletons. The sample was CD4+ or CD8+ T cells sorted from blood, taken in a trial of the OX40 agonist ivuxolimab. Receptors were obtained from an adult with an advanced solid tumor such as melanoma, head and neck, liver or kidney cancer. The conserved cysteine and the conserved F or W are not part of the CDR3 here. The order of the fields is V gene, J gene, CDR3 protein.

V gene: TRBV11-2; J gene: TRBJ1-2; CDR3 protein: ASSLDLGVQPYGYT
V gene: TRBV9; J gene: TRBJ2-7; CDR3 protein: ASSVGTGRSYEQY
V gene: TRBV28; J gene: TRBJ2-5; CDR3 protein: ASGVSGRGAETQY
V gene: TRBV7-6; J gene: TRBJ2-1; CDR3 protein: ASSSRTLQSYNEQF
V gene: TRBV4-1; J gene: TRBJ2-7; CDR3 protein: ASSTGTGYDEQY
V gene: TRBV7-9; J gene: TRBJ2-3; CDR3 protein: ASSPRRLAGISDTQY
V gene: TRBV2; J gene: TRBJ2-7; CDR3 protein: ASSELAGSYEQY
V gene: TRBV2; J gene: TRBJ2-3; CDR3 protein: ASSLADTQY
V gene: TRBV28; J gene: TRBJ2-5; CDR3 protein: ASSSPGGETQY
V gene: TRBV6-5; J gene: TRBJ1-5; CDR3 protein: ASSRDREQPQH
V gene: TRBV12-5; J gene: TRBJ2-2; CDR3 protein: ASGLGSDRLNTGELF